Below, 12 T cell receptor beta chains from the same sample are listed, as sequenced in a study of radiotherapy plus CTLA-4 blockade in lung cancer. The data were produced by immunoSEQ multiplex PCR, yet TCRdb's version contains in-frame clones alone and is incomplete. This sample yields over 75,000 clones, of which under 90% are seen a single time; around 0.78% belongs to the top ten. Sequencing used peripheral blood, obtained from a patient treated with radiotherapy plus ipilimumab. These receptors all come from a human donor with non-small cell lung cancer who had stable disease on radiotherapy plus ipilimumab.

The rearrangement links TRBV19 to TRBJ1-5; 8 bases map to TRBD1. CDR1 and CDR2 from the germline V gene are LNHDA and SQIVND (reference sequence). The CDR3 spans 14 residues. Trimming at V came to 8 bases and at J to 4 bases, leaving 7 bases not matched to a gene. The CDR3 region is CASGQGPSNQPQHF. In DNA form, the CDR3 reads TGTGCCAGTGGACAGGGACCGTCTAATCAGCCCCAGCATTTT.

The genes are TRBV7-9 and TRBJ1-2; D gene ambiguous. The germline CDR1 and CDR2 sequences are SEHNR and FQNEAQ (reference sequence). Trimming stripped 1 base from V and 4 bases from J, with 4 bases between. This CDR3 is built from 12 residues. CDR3 residues: CASSLDSYGYTF. As DNA, the CDR3 is TGTGCCAGCAGCTTAGATAGCTATGGCTACACCTTC.

As regards this clone: At one boundary the junction diverges from the germline segment, which might be a read error. The chain carries TRBV5-6 and TRBJ2-5; 10 nucleotides line up with TRBD1. The CDR3 is 14 residues long. Germline values: CDR1 SGHDT, CDR2 YYEEEE. The CDR3 coding sequence is TGTGCCAGCAACCGACAGGGGGCGCAAGGGACCCAGTACTTC. Its protein is CASNRQGAQGTQYF.

The chain combines TRBV30 with TRBJ2-4; 7 bases align to TRBD2. Trimming cost V 3 bases and J 7 bases; bases outside gene matches: 18. Germline CDR1 and CDR2: GTSNPN and SVGIG (reference sequence). CDR3 length: 17 residues. The CDR3 loop is CAWRAWEGDPPKNIQYF. In DNA, the CDR3 is TGTGCCTGGAGAGCCTGGGAGGGCGACCCCCCAAAGAACATTCAGTACTTC.

A single count supports this clone. The chain links TRBV6-6 to TRBJ2-1; D unresolved. With 4 bases removed from V and 7 bases from J, the gap between germline ends came to 5 bases. Germline V gives CDR1 MNHNY, CDR2 SVGAGI (reference sequence). The CDR3 loop spans 11 amino acids. For the CDR3, the DNA is TGTGCCAGCAGTTCCGCTAATGAGCAGTTCTTC. Translating it yields CASSSANEQFF.

This clone was counted a single time. This rearrangement joins TRBV5-1 to TRBJ1-4; D is uncertain. Germline V gene lookup returns CDR1 SGHRS and CDR2 YFSETQ. The CDR3 has 12 amino acids. The germline V and J ends were trimmed by 4 bases and 10 bases, with 11 bases remaining between them. The CDR3 DNA reads as TGCGCCAGCAGCCCAGATAACATAAAACTGTTTTTT. Protein: CASSPDNIKLFF. The whole variable domain, filled in from reference TRBV5-1 and TRBJ1-4, reads KAGVTQTPRYLIKTRGQQVTLSCSPISGHRSVSWYQQTPGQGLQFLFEYFSETQRNKGNFPGRFSGRQFSNSRSEMNVSTLELGDSALYLCASSPDNIKLFFGSGTQLSVL.

The chain links TRBV30 to TRBJ2-2; D call uncertain. CDR1 and CDR2 from the germline V gene are GTSNPN and SVGIG (reference sequence). The ends were cut back, 2 bases at V and 5 bases at J, with 3 bases in the middle. The CDR3 extends over 11 amino acids. CDR3 residues: CAWSLTGELFF. The CDR3 DNA reads TGTGCCTGGAGTTTAACCGGGGAGCTGTTTTTT.

The rearrangement links TRBV7-6 to TRBJ2-1, with 15 bases fitting TRBD2. This CDR3 region has 17 residues. V trimming: 4 bases; J trimming: 5 bases; junction bases outside the gene matches: 6. Germline lookup yields CDR1 SGHVS and CDR2 FNYEAQ. CDR3 sequence: CASSSGLAGGRNNEQFF. The CDR3 region has the DNA TGTGCCAGCAGCTCGGGACTAGCGGGGGGTAGGAACAATGAGCAGTTCTTC. The variable domain in full, with the rest retrieved from reference TRBV7-6 and TRBJ2-1, is GAGVSQSPRYKVTKRGQDVALRCDPISGHVSLYWYRQALGQGPEFLTYFNYEAQQDKSGLPNDRFSAERPEGSISTLTIQRTEQRDSAMYRCASSSGLAGGRNNEQFFGPGTRLTVL.

This chain links TRBV7-3 with TRBJ2-1, with unresolved D. V shed 2 bases and J shed 0 bases, with 8 bases lying between them. This CDR3 has 15 amino acids. Germline V gene sequence: CDR1 SGHTA, CDR2 FQGTGA. The CDR3 coding sequence is TGTGCCAGCAGCTTAGGAGAAAGCTCCTACAATGAGCAGTTCTTC. Its translation is CASSLGESSYNEQFF.

This chain links TRBV6-1 with TRBJ2-1; TRBD2 aligns across 13 bases. Germline values: CDR1 MNHNS, CDR2 SASEGT. The CDR3 sequence is 15 residues long. J gave up 10 bases and V 8 bases, and 11 bases lay outside the gene matches. CDR3 nucleotides: TGTGCCAGCGGGGGAGGACTAGCGGGAGCTGGGGAGCAGTTCTTC. Translating gives CASGGGLAGAGEQFF.

The rearrangement uses TRBV11-2 and TRBJ1-4, with TRBD1 identical over 9 bases. V lost 5 bases, J lost 8 bases, and 9 bases stayed unmatched. Germline CDR1 SGHAT, CDR2 FQNNGV. The CDR3 spans 15 residues. CDR3 protein: CASSPRTGAGEKLFF. The CDR3 coding sequence is TGTGCCAGCAGCCCCCGGACAGGGGCAGGAGAAAAACTGTTTTTT.

The chain has TRBV30 and TRBJ1-1; D is possibly TRBD1 (6 bases). The V end was cut by 5 bases, the J end by 8 bases, with 18 bases between. Looked up from germline, CDR1 is GTSNPN and CDR2 is SVGIG (reference sequence). This CDR3 has 13 amino acids. The CDR3 DNA is TGTGCCTGGCGGACAGAGAGACTCGTCGAAGCTTTCTTT. It translates to CAWRTERLVEAFF.